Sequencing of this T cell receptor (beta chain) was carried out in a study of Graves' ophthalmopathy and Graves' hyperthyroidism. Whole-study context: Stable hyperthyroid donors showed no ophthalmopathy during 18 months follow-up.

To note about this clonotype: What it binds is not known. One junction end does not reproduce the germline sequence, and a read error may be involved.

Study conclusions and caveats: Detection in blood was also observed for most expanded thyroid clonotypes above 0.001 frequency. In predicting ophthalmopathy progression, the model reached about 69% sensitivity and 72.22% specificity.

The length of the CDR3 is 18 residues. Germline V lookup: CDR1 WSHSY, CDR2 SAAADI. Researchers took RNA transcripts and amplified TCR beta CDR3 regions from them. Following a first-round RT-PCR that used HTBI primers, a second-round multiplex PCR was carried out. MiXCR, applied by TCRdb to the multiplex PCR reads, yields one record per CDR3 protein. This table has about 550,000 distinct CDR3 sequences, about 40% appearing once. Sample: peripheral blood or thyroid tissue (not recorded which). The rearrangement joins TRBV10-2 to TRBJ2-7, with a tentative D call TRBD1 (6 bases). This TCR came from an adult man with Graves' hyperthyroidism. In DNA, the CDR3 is TGTGCCAGCAGTTACTCGAGCCTACAACAGGGATTCTCCTACGAGCAGTACTTC. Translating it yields CASSYSSLQQGFSYEQYF.